A selection of T cell receptor beta chains follows, all from one sample in a study of glioma-infiltrating T cells after dendritic cell vaccination. This table comes from immunoSEQ multiplex PCR, and its TCRdb copy is limited to in-frame clones, with some not included. The sample holds tens of thousands of clones; under 90% are singletons and the top ten take around 8.3%. The starting material was blood, obtained after dendritic cell vaccination. These receptors all stem from a human donor with glioblastoma. Both conserved end residues are part of each CDR3. Each record gives: J gene, clone size, V gene, D gene, CDR3 protein, CDR3 DNA. D genes are given only for firm matches. Some rows mark clone size as missing; the rest say once, few, many or name a class of expanded clone.

TRBJ1-4	NA	TRBV19	NA	CASSMGTHPTNEKLFF	TGTGCCAGTAGTATGGGGACACACCCAACTAATGAAAAACTGTTTTTT
TRBJ1-6	NA	TRBV28	NA	CASSLPGTTPLHF	TGTGCCAGCAGTTTACCAGGGACTACACCCCTCCACTTT
TRBJ1-6	NA	TRBV18	TRBD1	CASSPSISRGKDSPLHF	TGTGCCAGCTCACCATCAATCTCCAGGGGGAAGGATTCACCCCTCCACTTT
TRBJ1-1	NA	TRBV5-1	TRBD1	CASSTGGGKDTEAFF	TGCGCCAGTAGTACAGGGGGCGGGAAGGACACTGAAGCTTTCTTT
TRBJ2-2	NA	TRBV9	NA	CASSEGQPGRLYTGGLFF	TGTGCCAGCAGCGAGGGACAGCCGGGACGTCTGTACACCGGGGGGCTGTTTTTT
TRBJ2-7	NA	TRBV28	TRBD1	CASDRGSGYEQYF	TGTGCCAGCGACAGGGGTTCGGGCTACGAGCAGTACTTC
TRBJ2-1	NA	TRBV29-1	NA	CSVGQGSSYNEQFF	TGCAGCGTTGGTCAGGGGAGCTCCTACAATGAGCAGTTCTTC
TRBJ1-2	NA	TRBV7-9	NA	CASGLTVPHYGYTF	TGTGCCAGCGGCCTCACAGTCCCTCACTATGGCTACACCTTC
TRBJ2-5	NA	TRBV9	NA	CASSADVGGDLETQYF	TGTGCCAGCAGCGCAGATGTAGGGGGGGACTTAGAGACCCAGTACTTC
TRBJ1-5	NA	TRBV30	NA	CACVSGAGKPQHF	TGTGCCTGTGTATCAGGGGCGGGCAAGCCCCAGCATTTT
TRBJ2-1	NA	TRBV6-5	TRBD2	CASRPAGGPRNEQFF	TGTGCCAGCAGACCAGCGGGGGGGCCGCGGAATGAGCAGTTCTTC
TRBJ1-2	NA	TRBV5-4	NA	CASSYPGNGYTF	TGTGCCAGCAGCTACCCAGGAAACGGCTACACCTTC
TRBJ2-3	NA	TRBV2	TRBD2	CASSDGTSYTDTQYF	TGTGCCAGCAGTGATGGGACTAGCTACACAGATACGCAGTATTTT
TRBJ2-5	NA	TRBV6-1	TRBD2	CASSEGTSGGLGETQYF	TGTGCCAGCAGTGAAGGGACTAGCGGGGGGCTTGGAGAGACCCAGTACTTC
TRBJ2-2	NA	TRBV11-2	NA	CASSPQGLDTGELFF	TGTGCCAGCAGCCCTCAGGGATTGGACACCGGGGAGCTGTTTTTT
TRBJ2-7	NA	TRBV10-2	NA	CASTTLYEQYF	TGCGCCAGCACTACCCTCTACGAGCAGTACTTC
TRBJ2-7	many	TRBV25-1	TRBD1	CASSPVNRGSYEQYF	TGTGCCAGCAGTCCCGTGAACAGGGGTTCCTACGAGCAGTACTTC
TRBJ1-1	NA	TRBV18	NA	CASSPPPAGEAEAFF	TGTGCCAGCTCACCCCCCCCGGCAGGGGAAGCTGAAGCTTTCTTT
TRBJ1-1	NA	TRBV4-1	NA	CASSQVGARNTEAFF	TGCGCCAGCAGCCAAGTGGGGGCGCGGAACACTGAAGCTTTCTTT
TRBJ2-5	once	TRBV2	NA	CASSESLGAVQETQYF	TGTGCCAGCAGTGAAAGCCTTGGGGCGGTTCAAGAGACCCAGTACTTC
TRBJ2-2	once	TRBV9	NA	CASSGTTNTGELFF	TGTGCCAGCAGCGGGACAACGAACACCGGGGAGCTGTTTTTT
TRBJ2-2	NA	TRBV9	TRBD1	CASSAQGTGELFF	TGTGCCAGCAGCGCACAGGGGACCGGGGAGCTGTTTTTT
TRBJ1-2	NA	TRBV4-2	TRBD1	CASSLPAGGRDYGYTF	TGTGCCAGCAGCCTCCCGGCAGGGGGAAGAGACTATGGCTACACCTTC
TRBJ1-2	NA	TRBV2	NA	CASAPSRGSRLYGYTF	TGTGCCAGCGCCCCCTCTCGAGGCTCTAGACTCTATGGCTACACCTTC
TRBJ2-3	NA	TRBV2	TRBD2	CASQKQTSGGAGTQYF	TGTGCCAGCCAAAAACAGACTAGCGGGGGGGCTGGGACGCAGTATTTT
TRBJ2-1	NA	TRBV27	NA	CASSPRDPLSEQFF	TGTGCCAGCAGTCCTCGGGATCCACTTAGTGAGCAGTTCTTC
TRBJ1-6	NA	TRBV7-2	NA	CASSLAGAGNSPLHF	TGTGCCAGCAGCTTAGCCGGCGCAGGTAATTCCCCCCTCCACTTT
TRBJ1-1	NA	TRBV7-8	NA	CASSQDWGLGTEAFF	TGTGCCAGCAGCCAAGATTGGGGGCTGGGGACTGAAGCTTTCTTT
TRBJ2-5	NA	TRBV11-2	TRBD2	CASSLDLLAGGRETQYF	TGTGCCAGCAGCTTAGATCTTCTAGCGGGGGGGCGAGAGACCCAGTACTTC
TRBJ1-1	NA	TRBV30	NA	CAWSEHENTEAFF	TGTGCCTGGAGCGAACACGAGAACACTGAAGCTTTCTTT
TRBJ2-7	few	TRBV5-4	TRBD1	CASSFRTGGEQYF	TGTGCCAGCAGCTTTAGGACAGGGGGCGAGCAGTACTTC
TRBJ2-3	once	TRBV15	NA	CATGGAGIDTQYF	TGTGCCACCGGGGGGGCAGGGATAGATACGCAGTATTTT
TRBJ2-1	few	TRBV29-1	NA	CSVEDLLGASEQFF	TGCAGCGTTGAAGATCTTCTGGGGGCGAGTGAGCAGTTCTTC
TRBJ2-4	NA	TRBV11-2	TRBD2	CASSSLAGHLTKNIQYF	TGTGCCAGCAGCTCTTTAGCGGGACATCTGACCAAAAACATTCAGTACTTC
TRBJ2-7	NA	TRBV7-9	NA	CASSLVGREDEQYF	TGTGCCAGCAGCTTAGTGGGCAGGGAAGACGAGCAGTACTTC
TRBJ2-1	NA	TRBV9	NA	CASSEGAPSYNEQFF	TGTGCCAGCAGCGAAGGGGCTCCCTCCTACAATGAGCAGTTCTTC
TRBJ2-2	NA	TRBV5-4	TRBD1	CASSQTGGDTGELFF	TGTGCCAGCAGTCAGACAGGGGGGGACACCGGGGAGCTGTTTTTT
TRBJ2-1	NA	TRBV11-1	NA	CASSLAGRYNEQFF	TGTGCCAGCAGCTTAGCGGGCAGGTACAATGAGCAGTTCTTC
TRBJ2-2	once	TRBV6-1	TRBD1	CASREADRGDTGELFF	TGTGCCAGCAGAGAAGCTGACAGGGGGGACACCGGGGAGCTGTTTTTT
TRBJ1-1	NA	TRBV2	NA	CASRDSPEAFF	TGTGCCAGCAGGGACAGTCCTGAAGCTTTCTTT
TRBJ2-7	NA	TRBV10-1	TRBD1	CASSQTGESYEQYF	TGCGCCAGCAGCCAGACAGGGGAGAGCTACGAGCAGTACTTC
TRBJ1-5	NA	TRBV5-5	NA	CASSLRGQSPNSNQPQHF	TGTGCCAGCAGCTTGAGGGGCCAGTCCCCGAATAGCAATCAGCCCCAGCATTTT